These 3 T cell receptor beta chains came from one sample sequenced in a study of radiotherapy plus CTLA-4 blockade in lung cancer. The assay was immunoSEQ multiplex PCR, and TCRdb's table has in-frame clones only and misses some. This table holds 35,000 to 50,000 clones, less than 75% found once. The sample here was peripheral blood, taken from a patient treated with radiotherapy plus ipilimumab. Receptors were obtained from a human donor with non-small cell lung cancer who had a partial response to radiotherapy plus ipilimumab.

V is TRBV6-6 and J is TRBJ2-3; 8 bases fit TRBD2. The CDR3 covers 15 residues. The V segment lost 4 bases and the J segment 4 bases; nucleotides outside the gene matches: 7. Germline CDR1 and CDR2: MNHNY and SVGAGI (reference sequence). The CDR3 protein is CASSFVAGKSDTQYF. DNA for the CDR3: TGTGCCAGCAGTTTCGTAGCGGGGAAATCAGATACGCAGTATTTT.

This clone came up a few times. The chain combines TRBV5-1 with TRBJ2-3; 7 bases are a match to TRBD2. Germline trimming cut 4 bases from V and 2 bases from J; bases unmatched to any gene: 4. CDR1 and CDR2 (germline): SGHRS, YFSETQ. The CDR3 consists of 14 residues. The CDR3 sequence is CASSVGTNTDTQYF. CDR3 nucleotide sequence: TGCGCCAGCAGCGTCGGGACTAACACAGATACGCAGTATTTT.

The chain uses TRBV27 and TRBJ2-7, with 7 bases identical to TRBD2. The length of the CDR3 is 14 residues. The V and J ends lost 5 bases and 0 bases, in that order; junction bases with no gene match: 4. Per the germline V gene, CDR1 is MNHEY and CDR2 is SMNVEV (reference sequence). The chain's CDR3 is CASSTSASSYEQYF. CDR3 in DNA: TGTGCCAGCAGTACTAGCGCATCCTCCTACGAGCAGTACTTC.